This paragraph covers one TCR beta chain sequence. Its antigen is not known. Deletions cut 10 bases from V and 2 bases from J, with 18 bases between. Germline CDR1 reads MDHEN; CDR2 reads SYDVKM. The CDR3 runs to 15 residues. Ophthalmopathy patients had moderate-to-severe active disease, CAS ≥3, NOSPECS ≥4, and disease duration under 3 months. Patients were excluded because of uncontrolled infection, other autoimmune disease, pregnancy or lactation. Based on clinical symptoms, serum thyroxine and TRAb, thyroid ultrasound and orbital computed tomography, diagnoses were reached. This sample is part of a study of T cells in Graves' hyperthyroidism and ophthalmopathy. Amplified regions were TCR beta CDR3 sequences from RNA transcripts. TCR CDR3 regions were first amplified by RT-PCR with HTBI primers. TCRdb called the multiplex PCR reads again in MiXCR, with one record for every CDR3 protein. The sample has 250,000 to 350,000 distinct CDR3 sequences, about 17% seen once.

Study outcomes and limitations: Stable hyperthyroidism was told apart from ophthalmopathy by a model built on 13 V-J features.

The specimen sequenced was blood. This receptor was taken from a woman aged 60-75 years with Graves' ophthalmopathy. The rearrangement joins TRBV28 to TRBJ2-1, with D tentatively TRBD2 (5 bases). The CDR3 region has the DNA TGTGCCACCCGACCGACGGGAAGTACCTACAATGAGCAGTTCTTC. This sequence encodes CATRPTGSTYNEQFF.